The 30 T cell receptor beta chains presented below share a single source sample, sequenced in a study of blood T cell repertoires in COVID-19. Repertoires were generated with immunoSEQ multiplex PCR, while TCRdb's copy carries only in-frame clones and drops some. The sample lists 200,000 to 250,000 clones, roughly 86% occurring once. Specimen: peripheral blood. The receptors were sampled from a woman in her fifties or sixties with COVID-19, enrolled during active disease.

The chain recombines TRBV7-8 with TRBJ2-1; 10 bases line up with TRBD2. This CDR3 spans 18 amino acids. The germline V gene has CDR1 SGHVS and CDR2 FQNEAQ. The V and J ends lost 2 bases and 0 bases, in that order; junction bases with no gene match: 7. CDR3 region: CASSLTSGAWSSYNEQFF. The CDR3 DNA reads TGTGCCAGCAGCTTAACTAGCGGGGCATGGAGCTCCTACAATGAGCAGTTCTTC.

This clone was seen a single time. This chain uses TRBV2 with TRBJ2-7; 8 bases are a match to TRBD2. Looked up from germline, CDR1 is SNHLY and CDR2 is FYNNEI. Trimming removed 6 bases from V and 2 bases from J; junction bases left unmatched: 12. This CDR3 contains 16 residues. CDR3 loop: CASSPGGAGTTYEQYV. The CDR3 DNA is TGTGCCAGCAGCCCCGGGGGGGCGGGGACTACCTACGAGCAGTACGTC.

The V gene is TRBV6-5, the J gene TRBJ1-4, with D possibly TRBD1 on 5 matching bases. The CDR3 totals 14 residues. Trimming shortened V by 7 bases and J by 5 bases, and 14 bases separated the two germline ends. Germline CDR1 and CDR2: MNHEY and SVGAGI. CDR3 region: CASIQGPRNEKLFF. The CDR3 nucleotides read TGTGCCAGCATCCAGGGCCCCCGAAATGAAAAACTGTTTTTT.

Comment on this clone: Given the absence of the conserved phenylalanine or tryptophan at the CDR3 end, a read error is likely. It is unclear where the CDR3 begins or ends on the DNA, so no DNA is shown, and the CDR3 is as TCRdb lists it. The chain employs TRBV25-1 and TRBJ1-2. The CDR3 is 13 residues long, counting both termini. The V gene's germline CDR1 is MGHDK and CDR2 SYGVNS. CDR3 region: CASSEYIAEPPHY.

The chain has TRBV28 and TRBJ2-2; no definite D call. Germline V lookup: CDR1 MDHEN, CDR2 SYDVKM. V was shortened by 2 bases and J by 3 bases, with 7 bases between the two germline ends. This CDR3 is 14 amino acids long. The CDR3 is CASSLGRHTGELFF. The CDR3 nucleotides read TGTGCCAGCAGTTTAGGGCGTCACACCGGGGAGCTGTTTTTT.

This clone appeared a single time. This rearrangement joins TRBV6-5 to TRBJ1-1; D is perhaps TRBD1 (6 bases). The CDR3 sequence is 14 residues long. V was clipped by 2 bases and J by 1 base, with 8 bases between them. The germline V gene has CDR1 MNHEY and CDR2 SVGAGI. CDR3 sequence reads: CASSYGGGNTEAFF. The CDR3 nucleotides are TGTGCCAGCAGTTACGGGGGCGGGAACACTGAAGCTTTCTTT.

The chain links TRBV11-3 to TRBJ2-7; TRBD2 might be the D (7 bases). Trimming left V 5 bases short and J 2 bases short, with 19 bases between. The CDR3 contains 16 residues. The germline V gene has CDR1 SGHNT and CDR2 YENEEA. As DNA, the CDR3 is TGTGCCAGCAGCCGAATAAAGAGCGGGACACCCTACGAGCAGTACTTC. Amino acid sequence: CASSRIKSGTPYEQYF.

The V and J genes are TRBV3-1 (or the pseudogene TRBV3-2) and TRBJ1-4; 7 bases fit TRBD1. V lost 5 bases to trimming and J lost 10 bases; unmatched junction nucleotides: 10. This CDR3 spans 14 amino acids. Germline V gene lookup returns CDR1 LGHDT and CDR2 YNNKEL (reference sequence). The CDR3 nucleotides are TGTGCCAGCAGCACCCGACAGGGATGGGGAAAACTGTTTTTT. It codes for CASSTRQGWGKLFF.

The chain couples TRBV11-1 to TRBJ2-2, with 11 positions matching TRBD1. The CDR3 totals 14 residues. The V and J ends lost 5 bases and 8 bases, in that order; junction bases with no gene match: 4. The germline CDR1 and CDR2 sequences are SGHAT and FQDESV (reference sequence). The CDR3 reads CASSLDRGLGELFF. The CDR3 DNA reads TGTGCCAGCAGCCTGGACAGGGGGCTAGGGGAGCTGTTTTTT.

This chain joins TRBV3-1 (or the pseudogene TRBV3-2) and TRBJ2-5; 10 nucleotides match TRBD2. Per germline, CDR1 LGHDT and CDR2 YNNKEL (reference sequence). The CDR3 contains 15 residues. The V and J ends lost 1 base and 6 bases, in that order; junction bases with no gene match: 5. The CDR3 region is CASSQASGGMQTQYF. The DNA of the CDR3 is TGTGCCAGCAGCCAAGCTAGCGGGGGAATGCAGACCCAGTACTTC.

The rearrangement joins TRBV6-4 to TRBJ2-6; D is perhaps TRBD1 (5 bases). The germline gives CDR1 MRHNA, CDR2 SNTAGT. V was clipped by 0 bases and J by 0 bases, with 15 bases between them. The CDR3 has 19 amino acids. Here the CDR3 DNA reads TGTGCCAGCAGTGACTCGAGTCCAGGGTGGGACTCTGGGGCCAACGTCCTGACTTTC. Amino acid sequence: CASSDSSPGWDSGANVLTF.

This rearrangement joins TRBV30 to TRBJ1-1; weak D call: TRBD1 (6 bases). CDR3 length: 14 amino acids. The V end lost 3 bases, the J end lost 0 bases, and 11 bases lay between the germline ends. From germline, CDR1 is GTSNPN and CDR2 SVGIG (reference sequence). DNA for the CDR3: TGTGCCTGGAGCGCAGGGGTAATGAACACTGAAGCTTTCTTT. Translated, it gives CAWSAGVMNTEAFF.

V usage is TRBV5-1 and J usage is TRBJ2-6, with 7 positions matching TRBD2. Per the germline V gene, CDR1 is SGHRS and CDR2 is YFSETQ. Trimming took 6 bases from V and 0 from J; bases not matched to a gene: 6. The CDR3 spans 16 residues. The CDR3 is CASKSGVVSGANVLTF. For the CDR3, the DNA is TGCGCCAGCAAAAGCGGGGTTGTCTCTGGGGCCAACGTCCTGACTTTC. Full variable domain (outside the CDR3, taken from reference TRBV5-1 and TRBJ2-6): KAGVTQTPRYLIKTRGQQVTLSCSPISGHRSVSWYQQTPGQGLQFLFEYFSETQRNKGNFPGRFSGRQFSNSRSEMNVSTLELGDSALYLCASKSGVVSGANVLTFGAGSRLTVL.

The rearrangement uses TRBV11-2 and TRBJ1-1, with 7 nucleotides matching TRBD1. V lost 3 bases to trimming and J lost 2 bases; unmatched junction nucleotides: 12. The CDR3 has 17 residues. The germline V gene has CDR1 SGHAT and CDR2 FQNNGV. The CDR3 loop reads CASSLTGRARVNTEAFF. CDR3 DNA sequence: TGTGCCAGCAGCTTGACAGGGCGCGCTAGGGTTAACACTGAAGCTTTCTTT.

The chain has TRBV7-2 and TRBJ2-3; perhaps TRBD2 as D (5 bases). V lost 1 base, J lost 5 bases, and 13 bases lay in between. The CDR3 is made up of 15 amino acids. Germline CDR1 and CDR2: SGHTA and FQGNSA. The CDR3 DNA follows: TGTGCCAGCAGCTTAGTCGGGCGGGCGGAAGATACGCAGTATTTT. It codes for CASSLVGRAEDTQYF.

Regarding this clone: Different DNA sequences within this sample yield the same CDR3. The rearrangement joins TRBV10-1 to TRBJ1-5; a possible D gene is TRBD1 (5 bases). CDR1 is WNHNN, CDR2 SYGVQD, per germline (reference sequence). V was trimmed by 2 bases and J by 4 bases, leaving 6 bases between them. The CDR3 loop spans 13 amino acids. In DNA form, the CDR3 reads TGCGCCAGCAGTGAGACAGGTAATCAGCCCCAGCATTTT. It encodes CASSETGNQPQHF.

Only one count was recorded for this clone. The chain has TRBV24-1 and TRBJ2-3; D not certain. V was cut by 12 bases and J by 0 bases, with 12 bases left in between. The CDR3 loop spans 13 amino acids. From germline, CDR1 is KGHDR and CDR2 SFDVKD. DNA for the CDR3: TGTGCCGTCGACTCCCCTAGCACAGATACGCAGTATTTT. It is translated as CAVDSPSTDTQYF.

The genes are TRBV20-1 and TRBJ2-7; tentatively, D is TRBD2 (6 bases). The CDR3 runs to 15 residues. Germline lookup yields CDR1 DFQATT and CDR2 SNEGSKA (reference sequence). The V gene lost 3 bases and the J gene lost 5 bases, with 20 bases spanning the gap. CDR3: CSASPPRRGRHEQYF. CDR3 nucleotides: TGCAGTGCTAGTCCTCCGCGGCGGGGTCGGCACGAGCAGTACTTC.

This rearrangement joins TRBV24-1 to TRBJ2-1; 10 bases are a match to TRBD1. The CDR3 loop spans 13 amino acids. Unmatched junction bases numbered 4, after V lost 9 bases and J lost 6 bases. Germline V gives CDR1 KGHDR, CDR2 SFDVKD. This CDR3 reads CATGTGELNEQFF. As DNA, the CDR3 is TGTGCCACCGGGACAGGGGAACTCAATGAGCAGTTCTTC.

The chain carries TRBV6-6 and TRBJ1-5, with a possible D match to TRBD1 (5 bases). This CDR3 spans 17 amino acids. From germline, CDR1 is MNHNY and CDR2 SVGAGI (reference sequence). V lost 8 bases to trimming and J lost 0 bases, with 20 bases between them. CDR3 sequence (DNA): TGTGCCAGCGGTCTATCTTCTTCGACAGTTAGCAATCAGCCCCAGCATTTT. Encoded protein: CASGLSSSTVSNQPQHF.

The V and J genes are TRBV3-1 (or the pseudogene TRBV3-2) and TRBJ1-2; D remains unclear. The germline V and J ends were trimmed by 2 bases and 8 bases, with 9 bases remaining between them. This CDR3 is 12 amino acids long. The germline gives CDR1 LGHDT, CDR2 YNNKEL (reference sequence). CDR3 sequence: CASSQIEGGYTF. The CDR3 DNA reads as TGTGCCAGCAGCCAAATTGAGGGAGGCTACACCTTC.

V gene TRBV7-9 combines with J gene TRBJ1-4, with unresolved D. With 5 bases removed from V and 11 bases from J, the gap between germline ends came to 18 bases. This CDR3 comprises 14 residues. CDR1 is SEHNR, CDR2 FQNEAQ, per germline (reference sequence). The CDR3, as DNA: TGTGCCAGCAGCCCGGTTGGATGGGCGGGTAAACTGTTTTTT. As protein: CASSPVGWAGKLFF.

The CDR3 region is CASSWGDLYSGETQYF. DNA for the CDR3: TGCGCCAGCAGCTGGGGGGACTTATACTCGGGAGAGACCCAGTACTTC. The chain joins TRBV5-1 to TRBJ2-5; D may be TRBD2 (6 bases). The ends were cut back, 3 bases at V and 4 bases at J, with 19 bases in the middle. CDR1 is SGHRS and CDR2 is YFSETQ in the germline V gene. This CDR3 has 16 residues.

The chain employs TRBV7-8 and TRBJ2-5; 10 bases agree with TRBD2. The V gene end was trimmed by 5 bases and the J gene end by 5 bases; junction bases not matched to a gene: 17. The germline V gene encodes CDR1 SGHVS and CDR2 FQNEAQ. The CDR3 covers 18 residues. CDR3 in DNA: TGTGCCAGCAGCCCCCCTTATAGAGCGGGGGGGCTCGTTGAGACCCAGTACTTC. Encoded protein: CASSPPYRAGGLVETQYF. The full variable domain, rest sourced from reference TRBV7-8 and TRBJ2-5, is GAGVSQSPRYKVAKRGQDVALRCDPISGHVSLFWYQQALGQGPEFLTYFQNEAQLDKSGLPSDRFFAERPEGSVSTLKIQRTQQEDSAVYLCASSPPYRAGGLVETQYFGPGTRLLVL.

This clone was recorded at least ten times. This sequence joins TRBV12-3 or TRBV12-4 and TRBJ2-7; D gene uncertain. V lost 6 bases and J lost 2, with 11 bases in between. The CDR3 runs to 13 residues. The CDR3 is CASSRVATYEQYF. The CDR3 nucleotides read TGTGCCAGCAGCCGGGTCGCGACCTACGAGCAGTACTTC.

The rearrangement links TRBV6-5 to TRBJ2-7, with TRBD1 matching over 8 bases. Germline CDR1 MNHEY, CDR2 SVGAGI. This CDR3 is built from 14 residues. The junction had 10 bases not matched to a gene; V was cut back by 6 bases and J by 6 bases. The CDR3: CASSATQGAIEQYV. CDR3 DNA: TGTGCCAGCAGCGCGACCCAGGGGGCGATCGAGCAGTACGTC.

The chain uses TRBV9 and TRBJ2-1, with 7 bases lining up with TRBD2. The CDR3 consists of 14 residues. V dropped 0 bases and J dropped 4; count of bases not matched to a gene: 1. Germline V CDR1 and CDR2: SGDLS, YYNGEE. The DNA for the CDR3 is TGTGCCAGCAGCGTAGGGCGGGGGTACAATGAGCAGTTCTTC. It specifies CASSVGRGYNEQFF.

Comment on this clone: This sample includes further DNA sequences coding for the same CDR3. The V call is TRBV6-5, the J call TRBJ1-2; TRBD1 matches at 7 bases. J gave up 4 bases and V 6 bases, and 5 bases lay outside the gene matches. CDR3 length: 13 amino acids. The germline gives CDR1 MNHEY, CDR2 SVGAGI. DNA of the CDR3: TGTGCCAGCAGCCCGGGACAGATCTATGGCTACACCTTC. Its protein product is CASSPGQIYGYTF.

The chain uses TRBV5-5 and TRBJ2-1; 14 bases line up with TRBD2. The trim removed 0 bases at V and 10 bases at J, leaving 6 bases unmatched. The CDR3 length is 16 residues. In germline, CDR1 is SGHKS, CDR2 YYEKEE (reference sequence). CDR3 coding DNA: TGTGCCAGCAGCTTGGACGGACTAGCGGGGGGTTGGGAGCAGTTCTTC. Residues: CASSLDGLAGGWEQFF.

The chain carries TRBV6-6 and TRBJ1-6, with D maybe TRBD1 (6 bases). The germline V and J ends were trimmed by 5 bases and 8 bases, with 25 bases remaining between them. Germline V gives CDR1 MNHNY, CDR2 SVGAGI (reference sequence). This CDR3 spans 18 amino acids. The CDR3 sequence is CASSPLILAGEVHSPLHF. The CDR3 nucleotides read TGTGCCAGCAGTCCGCTTATTTTGGCAGGGGAAGTACATTCACCCCTCCACTTT.